The 28 T cell receptor beta chains in this list originate from one sample, sequenced in a study of regulatory and conventional T cells in RAG deficiency. The sorted regulatory T cells were CD4+, CD25-high and CD127-low, with genomic DNA sequenced. Method: immunoSEQ multiplex PCR; TCRdb's copy keeps in-frame clones and lacks some. The data show under 20,000 clones, approximately 86% seen once. This same sample was also taken into another study, of regulatory T cells. That study reports: Primers: 52 TRBV forward and 13 TRBJ reverse.

Material for sequencing was Tregs sorted from blood. The receptors come from a human donor in good health.

The chain combines TRBV6-5 with TRBJ1-5, with TRBD1 as a possible D gene (5 bases). CDR3 size: 14 residues. V shed 4 bases and J shed 3 bases, with 10 bases lying between them. CDR1 is MNHEY, CDR2 SVGAGI, per germline. CDR3 amino acids: CASSSRDLNQPQHF. CDR3 DNA: TGTGCCAGCAGTTCCCGGGACCTCAATCAGCCCCAGCATTTT.

This clone occurred a few times. The chain recombines TRBV7-9 with TRBJ2-7; possibly TRBD2 for D (5 bases). Trimming took 5 bases from V and 3 from J, leaving 5 bases between them. The germline V gene encodes CDR1 SEHNR and CDR2 FQNEAQ (reference sequence). The CDR3 is made up of 11 amino acids. This CDR3 is CASSRGYEQYF. CDR3 DNA: TGTGCCAGCAGCCGGGGCTACGAGCAGTACTTC.

The gene calls are TRBV7-9 and TRBJ2-3, with a tentative D call TRBD1 (6 bases). CDR3 size: 14 residues. V was trimmed by 5 bases and J by 3 bases, leaving 12 bases between them. CDR1 and CDR2 from the germline V gene are SEHNR and FQNEAQ (reference sequence). In nucleotides, the CDR3 is TGTGCCAGCAGCCAGGGACACCGGACAGATACGCAGTATTTT. Translation gives CASSQGHRTDTQYF.

This chain joins TRBV19 and TRBJ1-2; no clear D. Germline V gives CDR1 LNHDA, CDR2 SQIVND (reference sequence). The CDR3 is 13 amino acids. Trimming left V 5 bases short and J 4 bases short, with 11 bases between. The CDR3 coding sequence is TGTGCCAGTAGTCCCAGGAGTTTCTATGGCTACACCTTC. Translating gives CASSPRSFYGYTF.

This chain joins TRBV6-1 and TRBJ2-7; D is perhaps TRBD1 (6 bases). The germline gives CDR1 MNHNS, CDR2 SASEGT. CDR3 size: 14 residues. With 7 bases removed from V and 2 bases from J, the gap between germline ends came to 15 bases. DNA of the CDR3: TGTGCCAGCACCCCCCGCCAGGGGCCCTACGAGCAGTACTTC. Translating gives CASTPRQGPYEQYF.

The genes are TRBV29-1 and TRBJ1-2, with D maybe TRBD1 (6 bases). Trimming removed 2 bases at V and 1 base at J, with 11 bases between. Germline assignment: CDR1 SQVTM and CDR2 ANQGSEA. The length of the CDR3 is 14 residues. The CDR3 bases are TGCAGCGTTGAAAAACAGGGACTTAACTATGGCTACACCTTC. Residues: CSVEKQGLNYGYTF.

The chain has TRBV7-2 and TRBJ2-7, with a possible D match to TRBD2 (6 bases). The ends were cut back, 0 bases at V and 3 bases at J, with 12 bases in the middle. The germline CDR1 and CDR2 sequences are SGHTA and FQGNSA. This CDR3 region has 15 residues. CDR3 in amino acids: CASSLAWGLSYEQYF. CDR3 bases: TGTGCCAGCAGCTTAGCCTGGGGACTGAGCTACGAGCAGTACTTC. Looking up the rest from reference TRBV7-2 and TRBJ2-7 gives the full variable domain: GAGVSQSPSNKVTEKGKDVELRCDPISGHTALYWYRQSLGQGLEFLIYFQGNSAPDKSGLPSDRFSAERTGGSVSTLTIQRTQQEDSAVYLCASSLAWGLSYEQYFGPGTRLTVT.

The gene calls are TRBV9 and TRBJ1-2; 8 bases align to TRBD1. The CDR3 spans 16 residues. CDR1 and CDR2 from the germline V gene are SGDLS and YYNGEE. V trimming: 3 bases; J trimming: 6 bases; junction bases outside the gene matches: 13. The CDR3, as DNA: TGTGCCAGCAGCGCAATCCTGGACAGGGTTGGTAATGGCTACACCTTC. This gives the protein CASSAILDRVGNGYTF.

The chain combines TRBV5-4 with TRBJ2-5; D perhaps matches TRBD1 (7 bases). The V end lost 6 bases, the J end lost 2 bases, and 17 bases lay between the germline ends. The CDR3 totals 15 residues. CDR1 and CDR2 (germline): SGHNT, YYREEE (reference sequence). This CDR3 is CASTQGGQGQETQYF. The CDR3 nucleotides are TGTGCCAGCACCCAGGGGGGCCAAGGACAAGAGACCCAGTACTTC.

The chain employs TRBV6-5 and TRBJ1-1; no clear D gene. Germline V gives CDR1 MNHEY, CDR2 SVGAGI. Trimming shortened V by 2 bases and J by 0 bases, and 7 bases separated the two germline ends. This CDR3 comprises 14 residues. The CDR3 coding sequence is TGTGCCAGCAGTTACGATCAGGTGAACACTGAAGCTTTCTTT. It is translated as CASSYDQVNTEAFF.

The V and J genes are TRBV19 and TRBJ2-3; 11 nucleotides align to TRBD2. Trimming removed 1 base from V and 2 bases from J; junction bases left unmatched: 2. The CDR3 has 16 residues. Per the germline V gene, CDR1 is LNHDA and CDR2 is SQIVND (reference sequence). The CDR3 DNA reads as TGTGCCAGTAGTATAGGACTAGCGGGAAACACAGATACGCAGTATTTT. This translates into CASSIGLAGNTDTQYF.

The chain uses TRBV29-1 and TRBJ1-2; D is unresolved. This CDR3 region has 13 residues. CDR1 and CDR2 (germline): SQVTM, ANQGSEA. V lost 0 bases to trimming and J lost 8 bases, with 13 bases between them. The CDR3 region has the DNA TGCAGCGTTGAAGACCCGGTGGGGTACGGCTACACCTTC. Its protein product is CSVEDPVGYGYTF.

The V call is TRBV5-1, the J call TRBJ2-1; no reliable D call. Germline CDR1 and CDR2: SGHRS and YFSETQ. This CDR3 contains 16 residues. Trimming removed 2 bases at V and 0 bases at J, with 12 bases between. The CDR3, as DNA: TGCGCCAGCAGCTTAGGTAGGACCGGCTCCTACAATGAGCAGTTCTTC. It translates to CASSLGRTGSYNEQFF.

The chain combines TRBV9 with TRBJ2-2, with D perhaps TRBD1 (6 bases). CDR3 size: 16 residues. Germline CDR1 is SGDLS and CDR2 is YYNGEE. The germline V and J ends were trimmed by 0 bases and 2 bases, with 11 bases remaining between them. The CDR3 region has the DNA TGTGCCAGCAGCGTAGCGCAGGGGATTAACACCGGGGAGCTGTTTTTT. Translation: CASSVAQGINTGELFF.

The rearrangement uses TRBV7-9 and TRBJ1-6; 7 bases are a match to TRBD1. Trimming took 2 bases from V and 3 from J; bases not matched to a gene: 13. CDR3 size: 19 residues. Germline CDR1 SEHNR, CDR2 FQNEAQ (reference sequence). The CDR3 region is CASSLILAGGGSYNSPLHF. In DNA form, the CDR3 reads TGTGCCAGCAGCTTAATTTTGGCAGGGGGAGGGAGCTATAATTCACCCCTCCACTTT.

This rearrangement joins TRBV7-8 to TRBJ1-2; 7 bases are a match to TRBD1. From germline, CDR1 is SGHVS and CDR2 FQNEAQ. CDR3 length: 14 residues. With V trimmed by 1 base and J by 7 bases, 6 bases remained unmatched. The CDR3: CASSLVGGGSGYTF. The CDR3 bases are TGTGCCAGCAGCTTAGTAGGGGGCGGGAGTGGCTACACCTTC.

This clone was detected only once. The genes are TRBV19 and TRBJ2-5; the D gene is possibly TRBD1 (6 bases). This CDR3 region has 15 residues. CDR1 and CDR2 from the germline V gene are LNHDA and SQIVND (reference sequence). V lost 3 bases and J lost 1, with 12 bases in between. The CDR3 coding sequence is TGTGCCAGTAGTATCGCGACAGGCATCCAAGAGACCCAGTACTTC. Its protein is CASSIATGIQETQYF.

J is TRBJ2-1 and V is TRBV5-1; 7 bases are a match to TRBD2. Germline V gives CDR1 SGHRS, CDR2 YFSETQ. The V and J ends lost 5 bases and 3 bases, in that order; junction bases with no gene match: 5. The CDR3 totals 14 residues. The CDR3 protein is CASSNGGSYNEQFF. The CDR3, as DNA: TGCGCCAGCAGTAACGGCGGGAGCTACAATGAGCAGTTCTTC.

The chain couples TRBV5-1 to TRBJ2-7; 8 positions match TRBD2. J lost 3 bases, V lost 3 bases, and 5 bases had no gene match. Germline CDR1 reads SGHRS; CDR2 reads YFSETQ. The CDR3 is 14 amino acids. As DNA, the CDR3 is TGCGCCAGCAGCTACGTCGGGGGGGTCTACGAGCAGTACTTC. It translates to CASSYVGGVYEQYF.

The chain is built from TRBV6-6 and TRBJ1-4; D is possibly TRBD1 (5 bases). CDR1 and CDR2 from the germline V gene are MNHNY and SVGAGI (reference sequence). The CDR3 length is 12 residues. Trimming left V 6 bases short and J 5 bases short, with 7 bases between. CDR3 residues: CASSRDNEKLFF. For the CDR3, the DNA is TGTGCCAGCAGCCGGGACAATGAAAAACTGTTTTTT.

Here the CDR3 DNA reads TGTGCCAGCTACTCGACAGGGGCTACGATCACTGAAGCTTTCTTT. Translating gives CASYSTGATITEAFF. The chain has TRBV18 and TRBJ1-1; TRBD1 matches 8 bases. The CDR3 is 15 residues long. The V segment lost 7 bases and the J segment 4 bases; nucleotides outside the gene matches: 11. Germline V CDR1 and CDR2: KGHSH, LQKENI.

The chain is built from TRBV18 and TRBJ1-3; TRBD1 aligns across 8 bases. In germline, CDR1 is KGHSH, CDR2 LQKENI. This CDR3 region has 16 residues. Trimming took 2 bases from V and 4 from J; bases not matched to a gene: 7. In DNA form, the CDR3 reads TGTGCCAGCTCACCAGACCTGACAGGGGTAGGAAACACCATATATTTT. Translated: CASSPDLTGVGNTIYF.

V gene TRBV7-9 combines with J gene TRBJ1-1; no firm D call. The CDR3 runs to 13 residues. The ends were cut back, 1 base at V and 8 bases at J, with 11 bases in the middle. Germline V gene lookup returns CDR1 SEHNR and CDR2 FQNEAQ (reference sequence). The CDR3 reads CASSLVIGAEAFF. The CDR3 nucleotides are TGTGCCAGCAGCTTAGTGATAGGCGCGGAAGCTTTCTTT.

On this clone itself: At one of its ends the junction is not consistent with the germline gene, which may arise from a read error. This chain uses TRBV7-7 with TRBJ2-5; D is tentatively TRBD1 or TRBD2 (5 bases each). This CDR3 is 14 amino acids long. Germline assignment: CDR1 SSHAT and CDR2 FNYEAQ (reference sequence). Here the CDR3 reads CASSSPGHQETQYF. DNA of the CDR3: TGTGCTAGCAGCTCCCCGGGGCACCAAGAGACCCAGTACTTC.

This clone was counted once. V is TRBV19 and J is TRBJ2-3; TRBD2 matches 8 bases. Germline CDR1 and CDR2: LNHDA and SQIVND (reference sequence). Trimming took 11 bases from V and 2 from J; bases not matched to a gene: 9. The CDR3 has 14 amino acids. The CDR3: CACGKRGNTDTQYF. The CDR3 nucleotides are TGTGCCTGTGGGAAGCGGGGGAACACAGATACGCAGTATTTT.

This chain connects TRBV6-5 to TRBJ1-2; D gene ambiguous. The CDR3 contains 13 residues. Germline V gives CDR1 MNHEY, CDR2 SVGAGI. Trimming stripped 2 bases from V and 4 bases from J, with 8 bases between. The DNA for the CDR3 is TGTGCCAGCAGTTACCGGAGCGGCTATGGCTACACCTTC. Amino acid sequence: CASSYRSGYGYTF.

The V call is TRBV29-1, the J call TRBJ2-7, with D unresolved. The CDR3 has 11 amino acids. Deletions cut 4 bases from V and 2 bases from J, with 6 bases between. Germline V gene sequence: CDR1 SQVTM, CDR2 ANQGSEA. The CDR3 DNA sequence: TGCAGCGTTGCGCAGACCTACGAGCAGTACTTC. Its protein is CSVAQTYEQYF.

This clone was counted a few times. The chain employs TRBV5-1 and TRBJ1-2; a weak D match, TRBD1 (5 bases). Germline CDR1 SGHRS, CDR2 YFSETQ. With 0 bases removed from V and 6 bases from J, the gap between germline ends came to 9 bases. This CDR3 has 13 residues. The CDR3 sequence: CASSLAGGNGYTF. DNA of the CDR3: TGCGCCAGCAGCTTGGCCGGGGGGAATGGCTACACCTTC.